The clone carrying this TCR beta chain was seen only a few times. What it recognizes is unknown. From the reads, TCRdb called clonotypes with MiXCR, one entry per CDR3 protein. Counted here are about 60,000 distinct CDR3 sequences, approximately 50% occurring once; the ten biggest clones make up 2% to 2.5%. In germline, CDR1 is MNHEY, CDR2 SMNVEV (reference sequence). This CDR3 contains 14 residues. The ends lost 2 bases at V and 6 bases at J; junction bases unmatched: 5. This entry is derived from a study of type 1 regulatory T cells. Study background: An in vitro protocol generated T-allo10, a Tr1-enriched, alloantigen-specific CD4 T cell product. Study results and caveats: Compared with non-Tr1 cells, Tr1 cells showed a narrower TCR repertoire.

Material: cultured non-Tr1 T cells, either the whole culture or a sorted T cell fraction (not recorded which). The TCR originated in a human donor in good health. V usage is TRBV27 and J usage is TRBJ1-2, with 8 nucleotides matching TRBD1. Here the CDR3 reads CASSLQGARHGYTF. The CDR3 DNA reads TGTGCCAGCAGTTTACAGGGGGCGCGTCATGGCTACACCTTC.